This T cell receptor beta chain originates from a study of T cell repertoires in cytomegalovirus infection (dated by TCRdb to about 2019). Regarding the complete study: The peptide stimulations were aimed at well-studied HLA-B-restricted epitopes as well as recently identified HLA-C-restricted CMV epitopes, whose presentation resists viral immunomodulation. Because public TCR beta signatures pointed to carriage of CMV infection together with the matching HLA type, the HLA type of each donor mattered for the analysis.

Trimmed from V: 5 bases; trimmed from J: 5 bases; junction bases lacking a gene match: 11. Counted from cysteine to phenylalanine, this CDR3 has 18 amino acids. Only the CDR3 DNA is retained, 54 bases long and in frame from the first base. From a lookup of the germline V gene (reference sequence), CDR1 and CDR2 are LNHDA and SQIVND. Sequencing instrument: Illumina HiSeq 1500. The public reads were reanalyzed by TCRdb: fastp trimming at Q25, MiXCR alignment, in-frame beta chains only. Under each unique CDR3 protein, matching rows form one entry showing the most common genes and DNA. This sample holds 100,000 or so distinct CDR3 sequences; approximately 30% were observed only once. The leading ten clones occupy roughly 70% of the sample. The sample's treatment or condition label, in plain terms: in vitro stimulation with specific CMV peptide epitopes to enrich CMV-specific T cells. Here is what the overall study found, with its caveats: Carriers of CMV infection plus the relevant HLA type were discriminated by the cumulative frequency of public TCR beta family members in the study cohort and in an independent roughly 380-donor cohort. The ex vivo response was dominated by HLA-C-restricted CMV-specific TCR beta clonotypes, and the single most frequent clonotype in two of eight donors was supplied by these HLA-C-restricted clonotypes.

The table lists this clonotype with a few counts. The target of this receptor is not known. No qualities accompany the bases; no much larger clone lies one base away. The sequence came from a human donor in good health (CMV status not recorded). Some clones in this sample may be carry-over from other donors' samples. The chain joins TRBV19 to TRBJ2-3, with 15 junctional bases fitting TRBD2. Material: CD8+ T cells from cultured PBMCs, obtained from culture after CMV antigen stimulation. CDR3 protein: CASSWTSGGAQLGDTQYF. The sequence in DNA is TGTGCCAGTAGTTGGACTAGCGGGGGGGCCCAATTGGGAGATACGCAGTATTTT.